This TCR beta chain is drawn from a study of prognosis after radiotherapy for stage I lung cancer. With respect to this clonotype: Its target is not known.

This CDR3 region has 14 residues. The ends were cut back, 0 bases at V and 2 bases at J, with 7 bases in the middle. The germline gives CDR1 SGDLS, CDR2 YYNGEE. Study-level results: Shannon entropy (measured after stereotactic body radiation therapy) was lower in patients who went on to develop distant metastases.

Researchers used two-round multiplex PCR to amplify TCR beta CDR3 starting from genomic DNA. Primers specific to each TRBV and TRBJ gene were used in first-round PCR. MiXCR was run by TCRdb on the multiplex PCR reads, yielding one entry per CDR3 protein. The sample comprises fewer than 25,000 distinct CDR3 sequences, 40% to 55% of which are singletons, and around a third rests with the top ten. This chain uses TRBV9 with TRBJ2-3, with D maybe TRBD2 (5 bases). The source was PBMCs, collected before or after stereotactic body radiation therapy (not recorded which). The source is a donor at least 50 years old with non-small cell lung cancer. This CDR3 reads CASSVAGTTDTQYF. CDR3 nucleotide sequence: TGTGCCAGCAGCGTAGCGGGAACCACAGATACGCAGTATTTT.